This is a list of T cell receptor beta chains from one sample in a study of blood T cell repertoires in COVID-19. Clones were read by immunoSEQ multiplex PCR, and TCRdb kept only the in-frame ones, dropping some. The table lists 130,000 or so clones, approximately 90% of them singletons. The sequenced sample consisted of peripheral blood. These receptors all stem from a man aged 45 to 65 with active or convalescent COVID-19. The CDR3 runs from the conserved cysteine through the conserved F or W. Each record gives: V gene, J gene, D gene, clone size, CDR3 DNA, CDR3 protein. The D gene is left open where the match is weak. Some rows mark clone size as missing; the rest say once, few, many or name a class of expanded clone.

V: TRBV2; J: TRBJ1-2; D: TRBD1; size: .; DNA: TGTGCCAGCAGTGATCGGACAGGGGGCGGCTATGGCTACACCTTC; CDR3: CASSDRTGGGYGYTF
V: TRBV6-6; J: TRBJ1-5; D: TRBD1; size: .; DNA: TGTGCCACCGTCCGTGGGGGGACAGGGTACCAGCCCCAGCATTTT; CDR3: CATVRGGTGYQPQHF
V: TRBV6-5; J: TRBJ1-2; D: TRBD1; size: .; DNA: TGTGCCAGCAGTTACTCCGACAGGGGGCCGGATGGCTACACCTTC; CDR3: CASSYSDRGPDGYTF
V: TRBV5-5; J: TRBJ2-7; D: TRBD1; size: .; DNA: TGTGCCAGCAGCTTTTCTGGGACAGGGAGCCTATACGAGCAGTACTTC; CDR3: CASSFSGTGSLYEQYF
V: TRBV6-5; J: TRBJ2-2; D: .; size: .; DNA: TGTGCCAGCAGTTACGAGGGCATAAGTGGCACCGGGGAGCTGTTTTTT; CDR3: CASSYEGISGTGELFF
V: TRBV3-1/TRBV3-2; J: TRBJ1-4; D: .; size: once; DNA: TGTGCCAGCAGCCAAGAGAGGCTGATCCTGTTTTTT; CDR3: CASSQERLILFF
V: TRBV7-8; J: TRBJ1-1; D: .; size: .; DNA: TGTGCCAGCAGCTTTTTGACAGTCATGAACACTGAAGCTTTCTTT; CDR3: CASSFLTVMNTEAFF
V: TRBV30; J: TRBJ2-3; D: TRBD2; size: .; DNA: TGTGCCTGGAGTCCCGGCCGGGAGGGCTGGGGAGATACGCAGTATTTT; CDR3: CAWSPGREGWGDTQYF
V: TRBV5-1; J: TRBJ2-1; D: TRBD2; size: .; DNA: TGCGCCAGCAGCTTGCCTAGCGGGGGGGTTAATGAGCAGTTCTTC; CDR3: CASSLPSGGVNEQFF
V: TRBV27; J: TRBJ2-7; D: TRBD2; size: .; DNA: TGTGCCAGCCGCGGGACTAGCGGGATAACCGGAGAGCAGTACTTC; CDR3: CASRGTSGITGEQYF
V: TRBV18; J: TRBJ2-4; D: TRBD2; size: .; DNA: TGTGCCAGCTCACCACCGGGAGGGGCCAACATTCAGTACTTC; CDR3: CASSPPGGANIQYF
V: TRBV5-5; J: TRBJ2-2; D: .; size: .; DNA: TGTGCCAGCAGCTTGCAAGCGGTAGCGAACACCGGGGAGCTGTTTTTT; CDR3: CASSLQAVANTGELFF
V: TRBV10-2; J: TRBJ1-2; D: TRBD1; size: .; DNA: TGCGCCAGCAGTGAAGACAGGGTCTTGCATGGCTACACCTTC; CDR3: CASSEDRVLHGYTF
V: TRBV4-1; J: TRBJ1-5; D: .; size: .; DNA: TGCGCCAGCAGCCAAGATAGTTCGGGGGATCAGCCCCAGCATTTT; CDR3: CASSQDSSGDQPQHF
V: TRBV30; J: TRBJ1-3; D: TRBD1; size: .; DNA: TGTGCCTGGAGGAGACAGGGGAGCTCTGGAAACACCATATATTTT; CDR3: CAWRRQGSSGNTIYF
V: TRBV19; J: TRBJ1-1; D: TRBD1; size: .; DNA: TGTGCCAGTAGTATAGCCGACAGGGGGAACACTGAAGCTTTCTTT; CDR3: CASSIADRGNTEAFF
V: TRBV2; J: TRBJ1-2; D: .; size: once; DNA: TGTGCCAGCAGTGAATTGGCGGGGGGCAGGTCGGGTGGCTACACCTTC; CDR3: CASSELAGGRSGGYTF
V: TRBV5-1; J: TRBJ2-5; D: .; size: .; DNA: TGCGCCAGCAGCTTGGATTGGCGGGGGCGGTCGGAGACCCAGTACTTC; CDR3: CASSLDWRGRSETQYF
V: TRBV12-3/TRBV12-4; J: TRBJ1-5; D: .; size: .; DNA: TGTGCCAGCACCTTCGGGGGGCCCCAGCATTTT; CDR3: CASTFGGPQHF
V: TRBV3-1/TRBV3-2; J: TRBJ2-5; D: TRBD1; size: .; DNA: TGTGCCAGCAGCCAGGGGACAGGTGGGGAGACCCAGTACTTC; CDR3: CASSQGTGGETQYF
V: TRBV5-6; J: TRBJ2-7; D: .; size: once; DNA: TGTGCCAGCAGCTTTTACGGGGCCTACGAGCAGTACTTC; CDR3: CASSFYGAYEQYF
V: TRBV11-2; J: TRBJ2-5; D: .; size: .; DNA: TGTGCCAGCAGCCTACTCGCTTCCTGGGGGCCCTATCAAGAGACCCAGTACTTC; CDR3: CASSLLASWGPYQETQYF
V: TRBV28; J: TRBJ1-2; D: .; size: few; DNA: TGTGCCAGCAGTTTACACAGGAGTCGTAGTCTGAATGGCTACACCTTC; CDR3: CASSLHRSRSLNGYTF
V: TRBV27; J: TRBJ2-3; D: .; size: .; DNA: TGTGCCAGCAGCCCACTAGCTACTAGCACAGATACGCAGTATTTT; CDR3: CASSPLATSTDTQYF
V: TRBV4-2; J: TRBJ2-5; D: .; size: .; DNA: TGTGCCAGCAGCCAAGATCTCATGGCGACCCAGTACTTC; CDR3: CASSQDLMATQYF
V: TRBV19; J: TRBJ2-7; D: TRBD1; size: once; DNA: TGTGCCACTTCCCGGGACAGGGGGCAATACGAGCAGTACTTC; CDR3: CATSRDRGQYEQYF
V: TRBV5-1; J: TRBJ2-7; D: TRBD1; size: .; DNA: TGCGCCAGCAGCTTCGACAGGGGGCTGGGAGAGCAGTACTTC; CDR3: CASSFDRGLGEQYF
V: TRBV6-2/TRBV6-3; J: TRBJ2-7; D: .; size: .; DNA: TGTGCCAGCAGTCCCCCCGCCCCCCAGGAGCAGTACTTC; CDR3: CASSPPAPQEQYF
V: TRBV5-1; J: TRBJ2-2; D: TRBD2; size: .; DNA: TGCGCCAGCAGCTTGCGCCTGTTGCAGCGGGGGGGCACCGGGGAGCTGTTTTTT; CDR3: CASSLRLLQRGGTGELFF
V: TRBV28; J: TRBJ2-1; D: TRBD2; size: .; DNA: TGTGCCAGCAGCCGGACTAGCGGGCCGAACTACAATGAGCAGTTCTTC; CDR3: CASSRTSGPNYNEQFF
V: TRBV9; J: TRBJ1-2; D: .; size: .; DNA: TGTGCCAGCAGCGAGGATGCCCGACAGGTACTGAATGGCTACACCTTC; CDR3: CASSEDARQVLNGYTF
V: TRBV5-1; J: TRBJ2-3; D: TRBD2; size: .; DNA: TGCGCCAGCGGACTAGCGGGAGGGCCCGCAGATACGCAGTATTTT; CDR3: CASGLAGGPADTQYF
V: TRBV15; J: TRBJ2-7; D: TRBD1; size: .; DNA: TGTGCCACCAGCAGGAGCCCGGACAGGGATCTAAACGAGCAGTACTTC; CDR3: CATSRSPDRDLNEQYF
V: TRBV5-6; J: TRBJ1-5; D: TRBD1; size: once; DNA: TGTGCCAGCAGCCTCGGACAGGGGAGAGGGCCCCAGCATTTT; CDR3: CASSLGQGRGPQHF
V: TRBV5-6; J: TRBJ2-5; D: TRBD2; size: .; DNA: TGTGCCAGCAGCGGGAGGGGATGGGGAAACCCAGAGACCCAGTACTTC; CDR3: CASSGRGWGNPETQYF
V: TRBV6-6; J: TRBJ2-2; D: .; size: .; DNA: TGTGCCAGCAGCTTGGACAGATCGGGCACCGGGGAGCTGTTTTTT; CDR3: CASSLDRSGTGELFF
V: TRBV19; J: TRBJ2-7; D: TRBD1; size: .; DNA: TGTGCCAGTAGTGCCAGACAGGGGAGTTACGAGCAGTACTTC; CDR3: CASSARQGSYEQYF
V: TRBV6-2/TRBV6-3; J: TRBJ1-4; D: .; size: .; DNA: TGTGCCAGCAGTTACTCCTCACAGGTTGCAACTAATGAAAAACTGTTTTTT; CDR3: CASSYSSQVATNEKLFF
V: TRBV6-1; J: TRBJ2-5; D: .; size: .; DNA: TGTGCCAGCAGTGAGGCAAGTAGGCCATCGGGGACCCAGTACTTC; CDR3: CASSEASRPSGTQYF
V: TRBV7-8; J: TRBJ2-1; D: TRBD1; size: .; DNA: TGTGCCAGCAGCTTCCAGGGGGCCGCCTACAATGAGCAGTTCTTC; CDR3: CASSFQGAAYNEQFF
V: TRBV7-6; J: TRBJ1-5; D: .; size: .; DNA: TGTGCCAGCAGCATCTTGGCCTCGGGACAGCCCCAGCATTTT; CDR3: CASSILASGQPQHF
V: TRBV10-1; J: TRBJ2-7; D: .; size: many; DNA: TGCGCCAGCAGTCCGGGACAACTCTACGAGCAGTACTTC; CDR3: CASSPGQLYEQYF
V: TRBV19; J: TRBJ2-5; D: .; size: .; DNA: TGTGCCAGTAGTATAGATCTACTAGCTGAAGAGACCCAGTACTTC; CDR3: CASSIDLLAEETQYF
V: TRBV7-2; J: TRBJ2-5; D: TRBD2; size: .; DNA: TGTGCCAGCAGCGTCCGGACTAGCGGTTCAGGGACCCAGTACTTC; CDR3: CASSVRTSGSGTQYF
V: TRBV30; J: TRBJ1-3; D: TRBD1; size: .; DNA: TGTGCCTGGGGACAGGTACTCTCTGGAAACACCATATATTTT; CDR3: CAWGQVLSGNTIYF
V: TRBV6-5; J: TRBJ2-7; D: .; size: .; DNA: TGTGCCAGCAGTTACTCCGGTCTTGCCTACTACGAGCAGTACTTC; CDR3: CASSYSGLAYYEQYF
V: TRBV3-1/TRBV3-2; J: TRBJ2-4; D: .; size: .; DNA: TGTGCCAGCAGCCCCTCCTTCGGGGGACAAAACATTCAGTACTTC; CDR3: CASSPSFGGQNIQYF
V: TRBV30; J: TRBJ2-7; D: TRBD1; size: .; DNA: TGTGCCTGGAGTGTGGGACAGGGGGCCTCCTACGAGCAGTACTTC; CDR3: CAWSVGQGASYEQYF
V: TRBV15; J: TRBJ1-1; D: TRBD1; size: .; DNA: TGTGCCACCAGCAAGGGGACAGCTCATAAAAACACTGAAGCTTTCTTT; CDR3: CATSKGTAHKNTEAFF